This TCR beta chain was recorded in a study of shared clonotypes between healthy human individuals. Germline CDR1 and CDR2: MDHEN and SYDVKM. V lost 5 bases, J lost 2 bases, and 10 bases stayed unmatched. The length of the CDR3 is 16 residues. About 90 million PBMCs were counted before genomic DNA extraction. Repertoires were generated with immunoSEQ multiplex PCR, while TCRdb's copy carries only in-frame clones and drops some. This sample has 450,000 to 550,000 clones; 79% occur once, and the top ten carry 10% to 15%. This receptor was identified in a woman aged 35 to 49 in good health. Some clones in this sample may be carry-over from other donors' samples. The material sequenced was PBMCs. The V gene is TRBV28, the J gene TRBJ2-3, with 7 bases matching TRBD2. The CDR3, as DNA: TGTGCCAGCAGTCCCGCGGTGGGAGGGATCACAGATACGCAGTATTTT. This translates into CASSPAVGGITDTQYF.